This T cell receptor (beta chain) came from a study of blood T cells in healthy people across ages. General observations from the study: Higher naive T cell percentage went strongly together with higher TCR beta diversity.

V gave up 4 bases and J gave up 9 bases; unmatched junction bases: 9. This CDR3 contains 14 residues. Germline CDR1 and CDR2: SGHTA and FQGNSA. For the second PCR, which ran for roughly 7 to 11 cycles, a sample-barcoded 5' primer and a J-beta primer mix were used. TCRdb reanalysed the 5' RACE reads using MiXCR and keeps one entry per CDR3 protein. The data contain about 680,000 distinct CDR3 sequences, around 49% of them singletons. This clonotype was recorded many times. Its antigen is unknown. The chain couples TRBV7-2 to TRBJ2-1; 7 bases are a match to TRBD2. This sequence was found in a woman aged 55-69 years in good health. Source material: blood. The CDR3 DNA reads TGTGCCAGCAGCTCGAGCGGGATGGGTGGTGAGCAGTTCTTC. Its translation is CASSSSGMGGEQFF.